This record covers a single T cell receptor beta chain. The data were taken from a study of T-cell reconstitution after alpha-beta-depleted transplantation in children. Germline CDR1 reads SGHRS; CDR2 reads YFSETQ. V was cut by 0 bases and J by 4 bases, with 10 bases left in between. The CDR3 spans 14 residues. Unique molecular identifiers tagged the TCRbeta library. One entry per CDR3 protein results from TCRdb running MiXCR on the PCR reads. Of approximately 270,000 distinct CDR3 sequences listed, 9.9% were seen once; the top ten hold around 9.1%. This receptor was obtained from a human donor who donated a stem cell graft to a child with SCID. This specimen consisted of PBMCs from the stem cell graft donor, obtained from the stem cell graft. V is TRBV5-1 and J is TRBJ1-1; D is unresolved. CDR3 residues: CASSLDNLGTEAFF. CDR3 bases: TGCGCCAGCAGCTTGGACAATCTGGGCACTGAAGCTTTCTTT.